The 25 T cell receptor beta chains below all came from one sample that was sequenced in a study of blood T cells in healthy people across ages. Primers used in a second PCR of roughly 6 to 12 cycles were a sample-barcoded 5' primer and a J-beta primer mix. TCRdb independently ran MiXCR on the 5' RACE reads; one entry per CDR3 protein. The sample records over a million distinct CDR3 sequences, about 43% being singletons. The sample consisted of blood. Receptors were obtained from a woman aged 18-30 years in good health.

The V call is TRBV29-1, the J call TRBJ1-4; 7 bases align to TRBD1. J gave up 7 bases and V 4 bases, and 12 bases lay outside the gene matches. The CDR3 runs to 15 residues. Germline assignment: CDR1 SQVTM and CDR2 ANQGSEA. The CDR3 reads CSVASGTAPIEKLFF. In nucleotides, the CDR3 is TGCAGCGTTGCTAGTGGGACAGCCCCGATTGAAAAACTGTTTTTT.

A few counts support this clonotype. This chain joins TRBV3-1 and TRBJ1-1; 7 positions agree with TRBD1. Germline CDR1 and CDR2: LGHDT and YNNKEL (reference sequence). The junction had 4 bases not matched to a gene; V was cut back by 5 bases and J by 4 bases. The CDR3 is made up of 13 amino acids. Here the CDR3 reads CASSDRDVTEAFF. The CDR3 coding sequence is TGTGCCAGCAGCGACAGGGACGTCACTGAAGCTTTCTTT.

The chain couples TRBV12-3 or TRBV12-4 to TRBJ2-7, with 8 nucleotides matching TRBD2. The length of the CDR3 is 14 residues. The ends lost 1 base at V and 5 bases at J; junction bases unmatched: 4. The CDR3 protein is CASSLGIGRDEQYF. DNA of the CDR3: TGTGCCAGCAGTTTAGGTATCGGGAGGGACGAGCAGTACTTC.

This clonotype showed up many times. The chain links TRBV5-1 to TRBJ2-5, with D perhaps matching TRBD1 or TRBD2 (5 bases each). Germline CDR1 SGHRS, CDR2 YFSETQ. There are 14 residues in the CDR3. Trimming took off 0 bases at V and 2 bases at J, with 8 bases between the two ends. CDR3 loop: CASSLAGGQETQYF. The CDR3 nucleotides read TGCGCCAGCAGCTTGGCTGGGGGACAAGAGACCCAGTACTTC.

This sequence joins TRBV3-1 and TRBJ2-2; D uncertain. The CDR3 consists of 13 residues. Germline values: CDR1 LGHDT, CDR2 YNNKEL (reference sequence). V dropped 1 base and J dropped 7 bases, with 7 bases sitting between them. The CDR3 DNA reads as TGTGCCAGCAGCCAAGTGTTTGACGGGGAGCTGTTTTTT. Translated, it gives CASSQVFDGELFF.

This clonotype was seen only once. The CDR3 nucleotides are TGCGCCAGCAGCGCACCGGGACTAGCGGGTTCCGGGGAGCTGTTTTTT. It specifies CASSAPGLAGSGELFF. The chain joins TRBV5-1 to TRBJ2-2; 12 bases line up with TRBD2. The CDR3 is 16 residues long. The V and J ends lost 4 bases and 6 bases, in that order; junction bases with no gene match: 7. The germline V gene encodes CDR1 SGHRS and CDR2 YFSETQ.

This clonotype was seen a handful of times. The CDR3 sequence: CSARSWIQNIQYF. The CDR3, as DNA: TGCAGTGCTAGATCCTGGATCCAAAACATTCAGTACTTC. The rearrangement links TRBV20-1 to TRBJ2-4; D is unclear. The CDR3 has 13 amino acids. Trimming shortened V by 2 bases and J by 5 bases, and 10 bases separated the two germline ends. Germline lookup yields CDR1 DFQATT and CDR2 SNEGSKA (reference sequence).

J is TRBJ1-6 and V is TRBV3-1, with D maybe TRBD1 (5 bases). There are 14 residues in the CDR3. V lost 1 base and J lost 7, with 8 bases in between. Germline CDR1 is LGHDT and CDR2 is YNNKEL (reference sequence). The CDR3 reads CASSQGGGNSPLHF. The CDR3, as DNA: TGTGCCAGCAGCCAAGGGGGGGGAAATTCACCCCTCCACTTT.

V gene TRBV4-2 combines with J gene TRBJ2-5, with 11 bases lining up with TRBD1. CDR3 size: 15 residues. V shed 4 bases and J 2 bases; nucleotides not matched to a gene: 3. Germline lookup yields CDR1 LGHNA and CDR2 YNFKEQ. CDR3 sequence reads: CASSRDRGFQETQYF. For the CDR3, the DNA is TGTGCCAGCAGCCGGGACAGGGGGTTTCAAGAGACCCAGTACTTC.

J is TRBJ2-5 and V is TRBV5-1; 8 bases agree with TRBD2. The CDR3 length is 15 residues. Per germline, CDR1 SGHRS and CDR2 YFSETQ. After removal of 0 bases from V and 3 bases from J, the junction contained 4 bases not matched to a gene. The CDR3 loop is CASSLGLATEETQYF. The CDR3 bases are TGCGCCAGCAGCTTGGGACTAGCGACCGAAGAGACCCAGTACTTC.

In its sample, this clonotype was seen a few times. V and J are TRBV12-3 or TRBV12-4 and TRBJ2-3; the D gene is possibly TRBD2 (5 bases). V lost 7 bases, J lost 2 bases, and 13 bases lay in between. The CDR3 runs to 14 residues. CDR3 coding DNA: TGTGCCAGCACTATTGTGGGAGCCACAGATACGCAGTATTTT. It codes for CASTIVGATDTQYF.

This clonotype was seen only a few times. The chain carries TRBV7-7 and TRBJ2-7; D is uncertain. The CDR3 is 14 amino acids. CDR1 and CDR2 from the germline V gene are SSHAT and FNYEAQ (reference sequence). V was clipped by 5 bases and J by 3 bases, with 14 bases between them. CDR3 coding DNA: TGTGCCAGCAGCCCGGCTCCTACCGGCTACGAGCAGTACTTC. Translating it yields CASSPAPTGYEQYF.

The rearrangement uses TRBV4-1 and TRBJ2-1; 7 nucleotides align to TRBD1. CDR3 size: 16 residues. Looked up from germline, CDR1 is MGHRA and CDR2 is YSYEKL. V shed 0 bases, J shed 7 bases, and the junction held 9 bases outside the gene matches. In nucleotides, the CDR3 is TGCGCCAGCAGCCAAGATTCGAGGGGGCGCAGGAATGAGCAGTTCTTC. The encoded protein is CASSQDSRGRRNEQFF.

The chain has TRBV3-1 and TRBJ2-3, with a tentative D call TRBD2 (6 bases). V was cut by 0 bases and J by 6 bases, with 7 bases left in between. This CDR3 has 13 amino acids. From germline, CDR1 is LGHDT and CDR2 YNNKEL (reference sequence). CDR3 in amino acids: CASSQDREDTQYF. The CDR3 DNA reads TGTGCCAGCAGCCAAGATCGGGAGGATACGCAGTATTTT.

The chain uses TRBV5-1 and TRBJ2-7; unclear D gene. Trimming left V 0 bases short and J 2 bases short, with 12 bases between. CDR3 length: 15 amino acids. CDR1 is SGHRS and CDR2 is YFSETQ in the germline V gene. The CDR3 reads CASSLAAGVTYEQYF. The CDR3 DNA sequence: TGCGCCAGCAGCTTGGCGGCAGGAGTCACCTACGAGCAGTACTTC.

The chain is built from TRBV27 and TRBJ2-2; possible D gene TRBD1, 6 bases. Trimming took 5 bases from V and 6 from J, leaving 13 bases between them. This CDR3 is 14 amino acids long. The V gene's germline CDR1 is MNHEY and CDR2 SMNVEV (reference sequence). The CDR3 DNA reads TGTGCCAGCAGTCTCCGACAGGTCGCCGGGGAGCTGTTTTTT. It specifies CASSLRQVAGELFF.

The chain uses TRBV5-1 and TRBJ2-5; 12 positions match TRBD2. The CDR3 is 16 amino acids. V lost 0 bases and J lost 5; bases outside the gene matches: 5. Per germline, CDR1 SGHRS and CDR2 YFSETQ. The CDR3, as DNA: TGCGCCAGCAGCTTGGAGCTAGCGGGGGGGCCCGAGACCCAGTACTTC. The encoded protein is CASSLELAGGPETQYF. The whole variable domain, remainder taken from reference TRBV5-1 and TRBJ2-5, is KAGVTQTPRYLIKTRGQQVTLSCSPISGHRSVSWYQQTPGQGLQFLFEYFSETQRNKGNFPGRFSGRQFSNSRSEMNVSTLELGDSALYLCASSLELAGGPETQYFGPGTRLLVL.

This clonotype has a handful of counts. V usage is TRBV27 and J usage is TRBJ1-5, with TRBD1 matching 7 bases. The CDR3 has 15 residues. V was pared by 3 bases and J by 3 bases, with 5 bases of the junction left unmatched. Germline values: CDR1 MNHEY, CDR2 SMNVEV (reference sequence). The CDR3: CASSLQGQINQPQHF. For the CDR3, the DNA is TGTGCCAGCAGTTTGCAGGGACAGATCAATCAGCCCCAGCATTTT.

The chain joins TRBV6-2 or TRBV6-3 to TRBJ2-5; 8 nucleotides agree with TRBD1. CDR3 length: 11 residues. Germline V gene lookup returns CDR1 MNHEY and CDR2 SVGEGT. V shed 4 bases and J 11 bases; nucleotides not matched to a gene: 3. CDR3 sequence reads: CASSWGQAQYF. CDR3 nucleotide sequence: TGTGCCAGCAGTTGGGGACAGGCTCAGTACTTC.

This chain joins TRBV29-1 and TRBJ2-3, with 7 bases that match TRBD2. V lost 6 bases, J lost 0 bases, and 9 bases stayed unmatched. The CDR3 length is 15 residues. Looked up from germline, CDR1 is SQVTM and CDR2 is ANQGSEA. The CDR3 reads CSVSGAMTSTDTQYF. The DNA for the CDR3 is TGCAGCGTCAGCGGGGCGATGACTAGCACAGATACGCAGTATTTT.

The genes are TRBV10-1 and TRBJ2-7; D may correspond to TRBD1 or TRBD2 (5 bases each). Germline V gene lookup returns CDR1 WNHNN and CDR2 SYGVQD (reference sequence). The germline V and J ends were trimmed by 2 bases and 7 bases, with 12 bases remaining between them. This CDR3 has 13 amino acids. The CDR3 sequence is CASSEKTWGEQYF. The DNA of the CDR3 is TGCGCCAGCAGTGAGAAAACCTGGGGGGAGCAGTACTTC.

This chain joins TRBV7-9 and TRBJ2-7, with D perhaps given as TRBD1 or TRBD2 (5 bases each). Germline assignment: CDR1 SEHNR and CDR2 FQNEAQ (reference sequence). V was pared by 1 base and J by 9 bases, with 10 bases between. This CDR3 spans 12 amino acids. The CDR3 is CASSLGGSRQYF. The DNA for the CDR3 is TGTGCCAGCAGCTTAGGGGGGTCCCGGCAGTACTTC.

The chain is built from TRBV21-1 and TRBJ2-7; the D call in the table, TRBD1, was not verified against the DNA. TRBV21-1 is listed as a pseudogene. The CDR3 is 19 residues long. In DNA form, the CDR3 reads TGTGCCAGCAGCAAGGGGCGGGTAGCGGGGCCCCCCACTTCCTACGAGCAGTACTTC. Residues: CASSKGRVAGPPTSYEQYF.

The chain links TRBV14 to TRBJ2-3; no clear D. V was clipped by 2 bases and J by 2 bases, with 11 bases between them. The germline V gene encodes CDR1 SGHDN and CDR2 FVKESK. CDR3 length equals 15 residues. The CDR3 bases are TGTGCCAGCAGCCAATCGAGCTACTACACAGATACGCAGTATTTT. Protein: CASSQSSYYTDTQYF.

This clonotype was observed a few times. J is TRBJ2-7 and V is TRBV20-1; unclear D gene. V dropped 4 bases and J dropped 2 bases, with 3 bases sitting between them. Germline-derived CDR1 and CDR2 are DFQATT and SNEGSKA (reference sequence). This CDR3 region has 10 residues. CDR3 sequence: CSAIPYEQYF. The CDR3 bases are TGCAGTGCTATTCCCTACGAGCAGTACTTC.